The T cell receptor (beta chain) described here comes from a study of T cells in narcolepsy. Study-wide background: Donors had narcolepsy type 1 or type 2, or were healthy controls.

Notes on this clone: No antigen is known for it.

Clones were read by immunoSEQ multiplex PCR, and TCRdb kept only the in-frame ones, dropping some. The sample consists of about 30,000 clones, 75% to 85% of them appearing once. V gave up 7 bases and J gave up 6 bases, with 16 bases separating them. The V gene's germline CDR1 is MNHEY and CDR2 SVGAGI. This CDR3 has 13 amino acids. Study conclusions and caveats: Blood of same and different patients, but not healthy controls, reportedly held recurring autoreactive clonotypes.

Specimen: CD45RA- memory CD4+ T cells from PBMCs. This chain connects TRBV6-5 to TRBJ2-7; D is possibly TRBD1 (5 bases). This TCR came from a human donor with narcolepsy. CDR3 residues: CASTHDTRGEQYF. The CDR3 DNA sequence: TGTGCCAGCACCCATGACACAAGGGGCGAGCAGTACTTC.